What follows describes a single T cell receptor beta chain. Its matching antigen is unknown. This CDR3 is built from 15 residues. CDR1 DFQATT and CDR2 SNEGSKA come from the germline V gene (reference sequence). V dropped 7 bases and J dropped 4; count of bases not matched to a gene: 13. TCRdb processed the 5' RACE reads anew with MiXCR; each CDR3 protein has one entry. The sample holds roughly 180,000 distinct CDR3 sequences, under 20% seen once. The data belong to a study of T-cell memory formation after mild COVID-19. Study background: Among the donors, TCR clusters were largely specific to each donor.

General study results and limits: The pre-infection memory compartment contained some responding clones, suggesting cross-reactive memory joined.

This receptor was obtained from a man aged 18-30 years who had mild COVID-19 (a few samples of this study predate the infection). Cell type and time point are not known. Input material: PBMCs or a T cell subset sorted from them (not recorded which). This chain uses TRBV20-1 with TRBJ1-1; 9 nucleotides align to TRBD1. DNA for the CDR3: TGCAGTGGGATGAGGACAGGGGATAGCAGCACTGAAGCTTTCTTT. As protein: CSGMRTGDSSTEAFF.